These T cell receptor beta chains were read from a single sample in a study of high-grade serous ovarian cancer treatment subgroups. Repertoires were generated with immunoSEQ multiplex PCR, while TCRdb's copy carries only in-frame clones and drops some. The table includes about 1,200 clones, 65% to 75% detected once. Sequencing was done on a sample of tumor tissue. Receptor source: a human donor with high-grade serous ovarian cancer. Each CDR3 is given with its conserved first and last residue. D genes are given only for firm matches. Not every row has a clone size; where given, it reads once, few, many or a size class.

DNA: TGCGCCAGCAGCTTGAATGGGGTAGAGACCCAGTACTTC
CDR3: CASSLNGVETQYF
D: .
J: TRBJ2-5
size: .
V: TRBV5-1

DNA: TGTGCCAGCAGTGCCGGGGGCGCGTACGAGCAGTACTTC
CDR3: CASSAGGAYEQYF
D: .
J: TRBJ2-7
size: .
V: TRBV2

DNA: TGTGCCAGCAGCTTAGGGGCAGGAGCGGGAGGGAGGGATACGCAGTATTTT
CDR3: CASSLGAGAGGRDTQYF
D: TRBD2
J: TRBJ2-3
size: .
V: TRBV7-8

DNA: TGTGCCAGCAGTTTCCCCGGACAGCCGGGAAACGAGCAGTACTTC
CDR3: CASSFPGQPGNEQYF
D: .
J: TRBJ2-7
size: .
V: TRBV28

DNA: TGTGCCAGCATTCCCCAGGCGAACACTGAAGCTTTCTTT
CDR3: CASIPQANTEAFF
D: .
J: TRBJ1-1
size: few
V: TRBV28

DNA: TGTGCCTGGAGTGTGTGGGGGGTAGGAAACACCATATATTTT
CDR3: CAWSVWGVGNTIYF
D: .
J: TRBJ1-3
size: few
V: TRBV30

DNA: TGTGCCAGTAAGAAGGAGCCGGCAGGCACCTACGAGCAGTACTTC
CDR3: CASKKEPAGTYEQYF
D: .
J: TRBJ2-7
size: .
V: TRBV19

DNA: TGTGCCAGCAGCTTAAGGCCAGGGGGAACTGAAGCTTTCTTT
CDR3: CASSLRPGGTEAFF
D: TRBD1
J: TRBJ1-1
size: .
V: TRBV7-8

DNA: TGTGCCAGCAGTACCCCCGGCCTACCGGGAAATGAGCAGTTCTTC
CDR3: CASSTPGLPGNEQFF
D: .
J: TRBJ2-1
size: .
V: TRBV28

DNA: TGTGCCAGCACCTCGACTGTGGGCGGACCGTCTGGGGCCAACGTCCTGACTTTC
CDR3: CASTSTVGGPSGANVLTF
D: .
J: TRBJ2-6
size: .
V: TRBV5-4

DNA: TGTGCCAGCAGCCCCCCGGGACTCCCCTCCTACGAGCAGTACTTC
CDR3: CASSPPGLPSYEQYF
D: .
J: TRBJ2-7
size: .
V: TRBV28

DNA: TGTGCCAGCAGCCCGGGACAGGGGTGGGGAAACACCATATATTTT
CDR3: CASSPGQGWGNTIYF
D: TRBD1
J: TRBJ1-3
size: .
V: TRBV7-2

DNA: TGTGCCAGCAGTATCCCCGGGACCCCAGGGGAGACCCAGTACTTC
CDR3: CASSIPGTPGETQYF
D: .
J: TRBJ2-5
size: .
V: TRBV28

DNA: TGCGCCAGCAGCCAAGCACAAGAGGACTACAATGAGCAGTTCTTC
CDR3: CASSQAQEDYNEQFF
D: .
J: TRBJ2-1
size: .
V: TRBV4-3

DNA: TGTGCCAGCAGTGACCAGGGGGACACTGAAGCTTTCTTT
CDR3: CASSDQGDTEAFF
D: TRBD1
J: TRBJ1-1
size: .
V: TRBV2

DNA: TGTGCCACTCGAGCAGGGGGCGCGGGTTACGAGCAGTACTTC
CDR3: CATRAGGAGYEQYF
D: TRBD1
J: TRBJ2-7
size: .
V: TRBV19

DNA: TGTGCCAGCAGCTTGTCCGGAAACACCATATATTTT
CDR3: CASSLSGNTIYF
D: .
J: TRBJ1-3
size: .
V: TRBV5-6

DNA: TGCAGCGTTGATCCGGGGGGGGGCGGCTACACCTTC
CDR3: CSVDPGGGGYTF
D: .
J: TRBJ1-2
size: .
V: TRBV29-1

DNA: TGTGCCAGCAGCTTAGAATCGGCAGGGGGAGGCTACACCTTC
CDR3: CASSLESAGGGYTF
D: TRBD1
J: TRBJ1-2
size: .
V: TRBV7-9

DNA: TGCGCCAGCAGCCAGGGGGTCTGGGAGTCGCAGTATTTT
CDR3: CASSQGVWESQYF
D: .
J: TRBJ2-3
size: few
V: TRBV4-1

DNA: TGTGCCATCAGCAGGGGCAATGAGCAGTTCTTC
CDR3: CAISRGNEQFF
D: .
J: TRBJ2-1
size: .
V: TRBV10-3

DNA: TGTGCCAGTAGTATCCCGGGCGGGGGGTACAATGAGCAGTTCTTC
CDR3: CASSIPGGGYNEQFF
D: TRBD2
J: TRBJ2-1
size: .
V: TRBV19

DNA: TGTGCCAGCAGCTTAGGGGGCAGATACACCGGGGAGCTGTTTTTT
CDR3: CASSLGGRYTGELFF
D: .
J: TRBJ2-2
size: .
V: TRBV7-2

DNA: TGTGCCAGCAGCTCGTGGACAGGGCTGAACACCGGGGAGCTGTTTTTT
CDR3: CASSSWTGLNTGELFF
D: TRBD1
J: TRBJ2-2
size: .
V: TRBV7-2

DNA: TGTGCCAGCAGTCACCTAGGGGAATTAGGTCTTGGCTACACCTTC
CDR3: CASSHLGELGLGYTF
D: .
J: TRBJ1-2
size: .
V: TRBV6-5

DNA: TGTGCCAGCAGTTACGGGGGGGCCGAGACCCAGTACTTC
CDR3: CASSYGGAETQYF
D: .
J: TRBJ2-5
size: .
V: TRBV6-5

DNA: TGTGCCTGGTCCGGGGGGGGAAATCAGCCCCAGCATTTT
CDR3: CAWSGGGNQPQHF
D: .
J: TRBJ1-5
size: .
V: TRBV30

DNA: TGCGCCAGCGGGGACGGGACAGTAGTTGAAAAACTGTTTTTT
CDR3: CASGDGTVVEKLFF
D: TRBD1
J: TRBJ1-4
size: .
V: TRBV10-2

DNA: TGTGCCAGCAGCGAAGGACAGGGGAACGAGCAGTACTTC
CDR3: CASSEGQGNEQYF
D: TRBD1
J: TRBJ2-7
size: .
V: TRBV9

DNA: TGTGCCAGCAGCTTAGCGGGTTGGTCGGGCGAAAAACTGTTTTTT
CDR3: CASSLAGWSGEKLFF
D: .
J: TRBJ1-4
size: .
V: TRBV7-2

DNA: TGTGCCAGCAGTCCTCCGGGACTACCCACAGATACGCAGTATTTT
CDR3: CASSPPGLPTDTQYF
D: TRBD2
J: TRBJ2-3
size: .
V: TRBV28

DNA: TGTGCCAGCAGCCTTAGCGGGAGGCCGCCCTACGAGCAGTACTTC
CDR3: CASSLSGRPPYEQYF
D: TRBD2
J: TRBJ2-7
size: .
V: TRBV28

DNA: TGCGCCAGCAGTGAATCTCCAGGCTACGAGCAGTACTTC
CDR3: CASSESPGYEQYF
D: .
J: TRBJ2-7
size: .
V: TRBV10-1

DNA: TGTGCCAGCAGTTTGGGGGGTCTCCCGGCCAATGAGCAGTTCTTC
CDR3: CASSLGGLPANEQFF
D: .
J: TRBJ2-1
size: few
V: TRBV28

DNA: TGTGCCAGCAGCCCAAGGGACTCTCCCTACGAGCAGTACTTC
CDR3: CASSPRDSPYEQYF
D: .
J: TRBJ2-7
size: .
V: TRBV5-5

DNA: TGTGCCAGCAGCCCTGTCGGGGATACGGAGACCCAGTACTTC
CDR3: CASSPVGDTETQYF
D: .
J: TRBJ2-5
size: .
V: TRBV28

DNA: TGTGCCAGCAGTTTCCCGAGTGTTCCTAACTATGGCTACACCTTC
CDR3: CASSFPSVPNYGYTF
D: .
J: TRBJ1-2
size: .
V: TRBV28

DNA: TGTGCCAGCAGTCCCCAAGGGCGGCCCACGTACGAGCAGTACTTC
CDR3: CASSPQGRPTYEQYF
D: .
J: TRBJ2-7
size: .
V: TRBV28

DNA: TGTGCCAGCAGTGAAGGGACGGGACGCTCTGGAAACACCATATATTTT
CDR3: CASSEGTGRSGNTIYF
D: .
J: TRBJ1-3
size: .
V: TRBV6-1

DNA: TGTGCCAGCAGCCCCCCGGGCCTTCCCCTGCCTGAAGCTTTCTTT
CDR3: CASSPPGLPLPEAFF
D: .
J: TRBJ1-1
size: .
V: TRBV5-8

DNA: TGCGCCAGCAGTGAGTCTAGCGGGGGAGCGTCAGATACGCAGTATTTT
CDR3: CASSESSGGASDTQYF
D: TRBD2
J: TRBJ2-3
size: .
V: TRBV10-1

DNA: TGTGCCAGCAGCCTGGACAGGGGGAACACTGAAGCTTTCTTT
CDR3: CASSLDRGNTEAFF
D: TRBD1
J: TRBJ1-1
size: .
V: TRBV7-6

DNA: TGTGCCAGCAGCCCGTTATCAGGGCTAAGCTCCTACGAGCAGTACTTC
CDR3: CASSPLSGLSSYEQYF
D: .
J: TRBJ2-7
size: .
V: TRBV7-9

DNA: TGTGCCAGCAGTTTATGGCGTAGCGGGCGAGCTCAAGAGACCCAGTACTTC
CDR3: CASSLWRSGRAQETQYF
D: TRBD2
J: TRBJ2-5
size: few
V: TRBV28

DNA: TGTGCCAGCAGGGGACAGCTCGGCTCCTACAATGAGCAGTTCTTC
CDR3: CASRGQLGSYNEQFF
D: TRBD1
J: TRBJ2-1
size: .
V: TRBV2

DNA: TGTGCCAGCAGTTTCGGGTCTGTCCCGGCGGATGAGCAGTTCTTC
CDR3: CASSFGSVPADEQFF
D: .
J: TRBJ2-1
size: .
V: TRBV6-5

DNA: TGCGCCAGCAGCTGGCGGACAGGTGATGCAACTAATGAAAAACTGTTTTTT
CDR3: CASSWRTGDATNEKLFF
D: TRBD1
J: TRBJ1-4
size: .
V: TRBV5-1

DNA: TGTGCCAGCAGTAAACCGGGACAGGGATCCTACGAGCAGTACTTC
CDR3: CASSKPGQGSYEQYF
D: TRBD1
J: TRBJ2-7
size: .
V: TRBV28

DNA: TGTGCCAGCAGTGATCAGGGCGACACTGAAGCTTTCTTT
CDR3: CASSDQGDTEAFF
D: .
J: TRBJ1-1
size: few
V: TRBV2

DNA: TGTGCCAGCAGCACCGCCTATTGGGAGTCGTACTATGGCTACACCTTC
CDR3: CASSTAYWESYYGYTF
D: .
J: TRBJ1-2
size: .
V: TRBV5-6

DNA: TGCGCCAGCAGCCCCGACAGGGGCCTCTATGGCTACACCTTC
CDR3: CASSPDRGLYGYTF
D: TRBD1
J: TRBJ1-2
size: few
V: TRBV4-3

DNA: TGTGCCAGCAGTTTCCCCTCGGCCCCCCCCTACGAGCAGTACTTC
CDR3: CASSFPSAPPYEQYF
D: .
J: TRBJ2-7
size: .
V: TRBV28

DNA: TGTGCCAGCAGCTTGGAGTCACCGGGACCCGAGATCTACAATGAGCAGTTCTTC
CDR3: CASSLESPGPEIYNEQFF
D: .
J: TRBJ2-1
size: few
V: TRBV5-5

DNA: TGTGCCAGCAGTTTGGGACAGACCTACGAGCAGTACTTC
CDR3: CASSLGQTYEQYF
D: TRBD1
J: TRBJ2-7
size: once
V: TRBV28

DNA: TGTGCCACCGCCCTCCTCGGGGCGAACACTGAAGCTTTCTTT
CDR3: CATALLGANTEAFF
D: .
J: TRBJ1-1
size: few
V: TRBV7-9

DNA: TGTGCCAGCAGCCCACCGGGACATCCGTCCTACGAGCAGTACTTC
CDR3: CASSPPGHPSYEQYF
D: .
J: TRBJ2-7
size: few
V: TRBV28

DNA: TGTGCCAGCAGCCCTCCGGGGGTACCCGTGGCTGAAGCTTTCTTT
CDR3: CASSPPGVPVAEAFF
D: .
J: TRBJ1-1
size: few
V: TRBV28

DNA: TGTGCCAGCAGCCAGACCTCTCTAGCGGGGTGGGGCACAGATACGCAGTATTTT
CDR3: CASSQTSLAGWGTDTQYF
D: TRBD2
J: TRBJ2-3
size: .
V: TRBV4-2